The source of this TCR beta chain is a study of blood T cell repertoires in COVID-19. Study overall: Italy, Spain and the United States were the sources of the convalescent and acute COVID-19 samples.

Participant ages covered about 18 to 100 years across about two dozen US areas. Cohort 3 recovered donors had two negative PCRs, clearance, or symptom resolution. Germline values: CDR1 PRHDT, CDR2 FYEKMQ (reference sequence). Trimming shortened V by 0 bases and J by 2 bases, and 13 bases separated the two germline ends. The CDR3 is 16 residues long. Data came from immunoSEQ multiplex PCR; TCRdb stores just in-frame clones and leaves some out. The table has 380,000 or so clones, more than 70% seen once. V is TRBV13 and J is TRBJ1-2; TRBD1 might be the D (6 bases). Specimen: PBMCs or T cells enriched from blood (not recorded which). The TCR originated in a man between 25 and 39 years old who had recovered from COVID-19. The CDR3, as DNA: TGTGCCAGCAGCTTAGGTGAGGGACAACCGAACTATGGCTACACCTTC. Amino acid sequence: CASSLGEGQPNYGYTF.